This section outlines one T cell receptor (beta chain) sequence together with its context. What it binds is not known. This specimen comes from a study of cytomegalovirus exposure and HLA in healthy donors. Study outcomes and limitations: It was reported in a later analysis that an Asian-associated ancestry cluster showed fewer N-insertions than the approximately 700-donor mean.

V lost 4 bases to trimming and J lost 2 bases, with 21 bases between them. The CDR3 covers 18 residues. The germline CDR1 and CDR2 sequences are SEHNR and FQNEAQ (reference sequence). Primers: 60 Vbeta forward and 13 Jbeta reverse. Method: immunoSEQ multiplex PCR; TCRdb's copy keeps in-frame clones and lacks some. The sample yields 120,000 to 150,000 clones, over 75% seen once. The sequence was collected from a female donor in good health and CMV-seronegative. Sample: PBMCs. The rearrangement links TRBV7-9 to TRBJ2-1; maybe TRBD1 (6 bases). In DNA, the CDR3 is TGTGCCAGCAGCTCCCGTGGACAGCAACCCCTGGCCTACAATGAGCAGTTCTTC. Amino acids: CASSSRGQQPLAYNEQFF.